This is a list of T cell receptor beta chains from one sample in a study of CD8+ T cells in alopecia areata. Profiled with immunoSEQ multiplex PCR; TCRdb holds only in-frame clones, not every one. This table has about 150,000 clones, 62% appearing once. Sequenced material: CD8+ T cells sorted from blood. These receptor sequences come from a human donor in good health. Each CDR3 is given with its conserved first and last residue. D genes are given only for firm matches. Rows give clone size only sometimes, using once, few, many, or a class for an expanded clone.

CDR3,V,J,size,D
CASSEALGVKEKLFF,TRBV6-1,TRBJ1-4,NA,NA
CASAQAASYEQYF,TRBV5-1,TRBJ2-7,NA,NA
CASGASLSYEQYF,TRBV28,TRBJ2-7,NA,NA
CASSARTQSNQPQHF,TRBV6-5,TRBJ1-5,NA,NA
CASSLGDRGYEQYF,TRBV5-6,TRBJ2-7,NA,TRBD1
CAWSEASGSDTQYF,TRBV30,TRBJ2-3,few,TRBD2
CSVEGLQRGAYNEQFF,TRBV29-1,TRBJ2-1,NA,NA
CASSPQPGPGLNEQYF,TRBV27,TRBJ2-7,NA,NA
CASSELAGAADTQYF,TRBV5-1,TRBJ2-3,NA,TRBD2
CASSFIAREDEQYF,TRBV5-1,TRBJ2-7,NA,TRBD2
CASQPSGQGGNNEQFF,TRBV4-1,TRBJ2-1,NA,TRBD1
CASSRLAGDSYNEQFF,TRBV28,TRBJ2-1,once,TRBD2
CASSPGQTSGSGTGELFF,TRBV28,TRBJ2-2,few,TRBD2
CASSEQAPGNYGYTF,TRBV9,TRBJ1-2,NA,NA
CASSFSPPYYEQYF,TRBV5-6,TRBJ2-7,NA,NA
CSVVESSYEQYF,TRBV29-1,TRBJ2-7,NA,NA
CSAGDRLSYEQYF,TRBV29-1,TRBJ2-7,NA,TRBD1
CASSAGTVFEQYF,TRBV9,TRBJ2-7,NA,TRBD1
CASSVGGTSRNYEQYF,TRBV9,TRBJ2-7,NA,TRBD2
CASSQDDRSPRTDTQYF,TRBV14,TRBJ2-3,once,NA
CASSLAGGLVETQYF,TRBV5-6,TRBJ2-5,NA,TRBD2
CASSHPGGEQFF,TRBV4-1,TRBJ2-1,NA,TRBD2